This entry concerns a single T cell receptor beta chain. The CDR3 is 15 amino acids. Trimming removed 6 bases at V and 0 bases at J, with 9 bases between. The germline V gene encodes CDR1 MGHDK and CDR2 SYGVNS. Assay: immunoSEQ multiplex PCR; the TCRdb copy retains only in-frame clones and omits some. The table has 80,000 to 95,000 clones, approximately 95% seen once. This sample is drawn from a study of siplizumab effects on memory and regulatory T cells. The sequencing input was CD8+ T cells sorted from blood. The chain combines TRBV25-1 with TRBJ1-6, with D unclear. The TCR comes from a human donor in good health. CDR3 DNA: TGTGCCAGCAGGGACCGACGCTCCTATAATTCACCCCTCCACTTT. Residues: CASRDRRSYNSPLHF.